These T cell receptor beta chains were read from a single sample in a study of blood T cell repertoires in COVID-19. TCRdb's copy holds only in-frame clones and misses some; the assay was immunoSEQ multiplex PCR. The sample yields about 120,000 clones, roughly 90% seen once. The specimen sequenced was peripheral blood. These receptors came from a woman of 80 years or more with acute or convalescent COVID-19. CDR3s leave out the opening cysteine and the closing phenylalanine or tryptophan. Not every row has a clone size; where given, it reads once, few, many or a size class.

v_call: TRBV4-1; clone_size: -; cdr3_aa: ASSQGVYTDTQY
v_call: TRBV12-3/TRBV12-4; clone_size: few; cdr3_aa: ASSLARGGEQY
v_call: TRBV18; clone_size: once; cdr3_aa: ASSPVRSYNEQF
v_call: TRBV5-4; clone_size: -; cdr3_aa: ASSLGGKTYEQY
v_call: TRBV7-9; clone_size: -; cdr3_aa: ASSLPGPTGISEAF
v_call: TRBV7-9; clone_size: -; cdr3_aa: ASSFQQGKSNEQF
v_call: TRBV5-5; clone_size: -; cdr3_aa: ASSRTGTANQETQY
v_call: TRBV7-2; clone_size: -; cdr3_aa: ASSESQGVGSPLH
v_call: TRBV18; clone_size: -; cdr3_aa: ASSPNRADSNQPQH
v_call: TRBV28; clone_size: -; cdr3_aa: ASSYGTGVGYT
v_call: TRBV5-8; clone_size: -; cdr3_aa: ASSFGNRDVYGYT
v_call: TRBV3-1/TRBV3-2; clone_size: few; cdr3_aa: ASSPGQVITEAF
v_call: TRBV6-2/TRBV6-3; clone_size: once; cdr3_aa: ASSRSGGVYEQY
v_call: TRBV6-1; clone_size: -; cdr3_aa: ASSEFGGNQPQH
v_call: TRBV7-9; clone_size: -; cdr3_aa: ASTQTGELF
v_call: TRBV27; clone_size: -; cdr3_aa: ASSPPFRGYEQF
v_call: TRBV5-1; clone_size: -; cdr3_aa: ASSFSGGAPDTQY
v_call: TRBV7-8; clone_size: -; cdr3_aa: ASSLVRTSGDTQY
v_call: TRBV3-1/TRBV3-2; clone_size: -; cdr3_aa: ASSSRLNGYEQY
v_call: TRBV7-2; clone_size: -; cdr3_aa: ASSPDRAGSRTGELF